The 32 T cell receptor beta chains below all came from one sample that was sequenced in a study of CD8+ T cells in alopecia areata. Once RNA had been extracted, it was reverse transcribed into cDNA to act as the sequencing template. The data were produced by immunoSEQ multiplex PCR, yet TCRdb's version contains in-frame clones alone and is incomplete. This repertoire shows 100,000 to 150,000 clones, around 60% found once; its top ten account for 3.5% to 5.5%. The sequenced sample was CD4+ T cells sorted from blood, obtained at week 0. The receptor set was obtained from a human donor with alopecia areata.

The rearrangement uses TRBV20-1 and TRBJ1-2; D is unresolved. The CDR3 contains 9 residues. The V gene lost 7 bases and the J gene lost 8 bases, with 8 bases spanning the gap. Germline CDR1 is DFQATT and CDR2 is SNEGSKA (reference sequence). The CDR3 is CSDRGGYTF. The CDR3 DNA is TGCAGTGACAGAGGCGGCTACACCTTC.

V is TRBV28 and J is TRBJ2-7; 12 bases match TRBD2. V trimming: 5 bases; J trimming: 3 bases; junction bases outside the gene matches: 5. The germline gives CDR1 MDHEN, CDR2 SYDVKM. This CDR3 is 15 amino acids long. CDR3 DNA sequence: TGTGCCAGCAGTGAGAGGACTAGCGGGATCTACGAGCAGTACTTC. It yields the protein CASSERTSGIYEQYF.

This chain links TRBV5-1 with TRBJ2-2, with D perhaps TRBD2 (5 bases). V gave up 4 bases and J gave up 3 bases, with 16 bases separating them. The CDR3 extends over 16 amino acids. Per germline, CDR1 SGHRS and CDR2 YFSETQ. CDR3: CASSARVGSDTGELFF. CDR3 DNA: TGCGCCAGCAGCGCCCGGGTAGGGAGCGACACCGGGGAGCTGTTTTTT. The complete variable domain, with remaining parts taken from reference TRBV5-1 and TRBJ2-2, reads KAGVTQTPRYLIKTRGQQVTLSCSPISGHRSVSWYQQTPGQGLQFLFEYFSETQRNKGNFPGRFSGRQFSNSRSEMNVSTLELGDSALYLCASSARVGSDTGELFFGEGSRLTVL.

In this sample, this clone turned up a few times. The rearrangement uses TRBV7-9 and TRBJ2-5; perhaps TRBD1 as D (5 bases). With 0 bases removed from V and 6 bases from J, the gap between germline ends came to 11 bases. Germline V CDR1 and CDR2: SEHNR, FQNEAQ (reference sequence). This CDR3 is built from 14 residues. In nucleotides, the CDR3 is TGTGCCAGCAGCTTAGCGGGGCCGTCGCAGACCCAGTACTTC. It translates to CASSLAGPSQTQYF.

This clone was detected only once. J is TRBJ2-1 and V is TRBV5-1; TRBD2 agrees at 11 bases. Trimming removed 4 bases from V and 7 bases from J; junction bases left unmatched: 10. This CDR3 contains 16 residues. Germline V lookup: CDR1 SGHRS, CDR2 YFSETQ. CDR3 nucleotides: TGCGCCAGCAGCACCTTAGCGGGAGGGCCGAGGAATGAGCAGTTCTTC. Its protein is CASSTLAGGPRNEQFF.

The rearrangement links TRBV27 to TRBJ2-3; 8 bases match TRBD2. Germline V lookup: CDR1 MNHEY, CDR2 SMNVEV (reference sequence). The CDR3 consists of 15 residues. J lost 3 bases, V lost 5 bases, and 7 bases had no gene match. In nucleotides, the CDR3 is TGTGCCAGCAGTGGCTCTAGCGGGTTAACAGATACGCAGTATTTT. This sequence encodes CASSGSSGLTDTQYF.

The chain couples TRBV6-1 to TRBJ1-4, with 9 bases that match TRBD1. The CDR3 is 15 amino acids. Losses at the gene ends were 7 bases for V and 8 bases for J; bases not matched to a gene: 11. The germline V gene encodes CDR1 MNHNS and CDR2 SASEGT. CDR3 sequence (DNA): TGTGCCAGCAACCAGTGGACAGGGGAGAAAGAAAAACTGTTTTTT. Amino acids: CASNQWTGEKEKLFF.

The chain employs TRBV5-1 and TRBJ1-1, with a tentative D call TRBD1 (5 bases). Germline lookup yields CDR1 SGHRS and CDR2 YFSETQ. The CDR3 extends over 13 amino acids. Between the trimmed V and J ends, which lost 5 bases and 1 base, there was a span of 9 bases. In DNA form, the CDR3 reads TGCGCCAGCAGGACAACAGGGAACACTGAAGCTTTCTTT. Its translation: CASRTTGNTEAFF.

A few counts support this clone. V is TRBV5-1 and J is TRBJ2-7; no reliable D call. The CDR3 is 14 amino acids. The germline V and J ends were trimmed by 3 bases and 0 bases, with 10 bases remaining between them. Germline V gene data show CDR1 as SGHRS and CDR2 as YFSETQ. CDR3 sequence (DNA): TGCGCCAGCAGCTCTTACACGAGCTCCTACGAGCAGTACTTC. Translation gives CASSSYTSSYEQYF.

A few counts support this clone. The chain couples TRBV7-2 to TRBJ2-1; 12 bases are a match to TRBD2. The CDR3 has 16 residues. V shed 6 bases, J shed 0 bases, and the junction held 3 bases outside the gene matches. Germline CDR1 and CDR2: SGHTA and FQGNSA. In nucleotides, the CDR3 is TGTGCCAGCAGTCCGACTAGCGGGGGCTCCTACAATGAGCAGTTCTTC. Encoded protein: CASSPTSGGSYNEQFF.

V and J are TRBV5-1 and TRBJ2-7; TRBD2 might be the D (6 bases). Trimming removed 1 base from V and 6 bases from J, with 17 bases in between. CDR3 length equals 15 residues. Germline V gives CDR1 SGHRS, CDR2 YFSETQ. CDR3 amino acids: CASSLSMTRPLEQYF. For the CDR3, the DNA is TGCGCCAGCAGCTTGTCTATGACTAGGCCCCTCGAGCAGTACTTC.

The chain has TRBV6-1 and TRBJ2-3, with D possibly matching TRBD2 (6 bases). The CDR3 extends over 15 amino acids. Germline CDR1 MNHNS, CDR2 SASEGT. V was trimmed by 0 bases and J by 7 bases, leaving 14 bases between them. This chain's CDR3 is CASSEASAGSNTQYF. Here the CDR3 DNA reads TGTGCCAGCAGTGAAGCGTCTGCGGGGTCAAATACGCAGTATTTT.

V is TRBV18 and J is TRBJ1-4; the D gene is possibly TRBD1 (5 bases). The germline V and J ends were trimmed by 10 bases and 2 bases, with 17 bases remaining between them. CDR3 length equals 15 residues. The germline V gene encodes CDR1 KGHSH and CDR2 LQKENI. CDR3 in amino acids: CATASRGVTNEKLFF. In DNA form, the CDR3 reads TGTGCCACCGCGAGCCGGGGGGTTACTAATGAAAAACTGTTTTTT.

This clone was seen a few times. This rearrangement joins TRBV18 to TRBJ1-6; D gene unclear. Germline-derived CDR1 and CDR2 are KGHSH and LQKENI. The CDR3 length is 16 residues. Trimming removed 2 bases from V and 5 bases from J, with 13 bases in between. CDR3 sequence: CASSPNGTPNNSPLHF. The CDR3 region has the DNA TGTGCCAGCTCACCAAATGGTACTCCAAATAATTCACCCCTCCACTTT.

This clone was detected a few times. The rearrangement joins TRBV6-5 to TRBJ1-5; D possibly corresponds to TRBD1 (6 bases). The CDR3 runs 15 residues. Trimming left V 6 bases short and J 5 bases short, with 17 bases between. Germline lookup yields CDR1 MNHEY and CDR2 SVGAGI. CDR3 amino acids: CASRGLTGRDQPQHF. The CDR3 DNA is TGTGCCAGCAGAGGACTTACAGGGAGGGATCAGCCCCAGCATTTT.

This clone showed up just a few times. The V call is TRBV4-1, the J call TRBJ2-7, with TRBD1 as a possible D gene (6 bases). The germline V gene encodes CDR1 MGHRA and CDR2 YSYEKL. V was clipped by 0 bases and J by 2 bases, with 14 bases between them. The CDR3 extends over 16 amino acids. The CDR3 DNA sequence: TGCGCCAGCAGCCAAGATGGGGGACATCGGACCTACGAGCAGTACTTC. This sequence encodes CASSQDGGHRTYEQYF.

The chain couples TRBV5-4 to TRBJ2-7; the D is unclear. The V gene lost 0 bases and the J gene lost 0 bases, with 1 base spanning the gap. Germline V gives CDR1 SGHNT, CDR2 YYREEE (reference sequence). CDR3 length: 12 amino acids. CDR3 sequence: CASSLASYEQYF. In DNA, the CDR3 is TGTGCCAGCAGCTTGGCCTCCTACGAGCAGTACTTC.

The chain is built from TRBV7-9 and TRBJ1-2, with 7 bases identical to TRBD1. V lost 2 bases to trimming and J lost 5 bases; unmatched junction nucleotides: 8. CDR1 and CDR2 from the germline V gene are SEHNR and FQNEAQ (reference sequence). The CDR3 consists of 15 residues. In DNA form, the CDR3 reads TGTGCCAGCAGCTTACCCCGGACAGGACCTTATGGCTACACCTTC. Translation: CASSLPRTGPYGYTF.

The gene calls are TRBV14 and TRBJ2-1; no definite D call. The CDR3 extends over 15 amino acids. V lost 0 bases, J lost 3 bases, and 9 bases lay in between. Germline V gene data show CDR1 as SGHDN and CDR2 as FVKESK. The CDR3 is CASSQDIGRYNEQFF. The CDR3 DNA follows: TGTGCCAGCAGCCAAGATATCGGACGCTACAATGAGCAGTTCTTC.

The chain has TRBV21-1 and TRBJ2-1. TRBV21-1 is recorded as a pseudogene. This CDR3 comprises 11 residues. CDR3 loop: CASSKDRDKFF. The CDR3 nucleotides read TGTGCCAGCAGCAAAGATAGGGATAAGTTCTTC.

This chain links TRBV4-3 with TRBJ2-3; D is ambiguous. V gave up 0 bases and J gave up 7 bases, with 8 bases separating them. In germline, CDR1 is LGHNA, CDR2 YSLEER. The CDR3 loop spans 13 amino acids. This CDR3 reads CASSQETRNTQYF. CDR3 bases: TGCGCCAGCAGCCAAGAGACCAGGAATACGCAGTATTTT.

The chain carries TRBV4-3 and TRBJ1-4, with D perhaps TRBD1 (5 bases). CDR1 is LGHNA, CDR2 YSLEER, per germline. The CDR3 length is 16 residues. V was shortened by 4 bases and J by 3 bases, with 15 bases between the two germline ends. The CDR3 DNA is TGCGCCAGCAGCCGACATAAAGGGGCAGCTAATGAAAAACTGTTTTTT. It specifies CASSRHKGAANEKLFF.

The chain links TRBV19 to TRBJ1-1, with D possibly being TRBD1 (6 bases). The CDR3 is 16 amino acids. V lost 1 base and J lost 1, with 13 bases in between. From germline, CDR1 is LNHDA and CDR2 SQIVND (reference sequence). The CDR3 nucleotides read TGTGCCAGTAGTATAGGAACTCCACAGGGGAACACTGAAGCTTTCTTT. This sequence encodes CASSIGTPQGNTEAFF.

The chain joins TRBV13 to TRBJ1-4; D perhaps matches TRBD1 (5 bases). The CDR3 totals 14 residues. From germline, CDR1 is PRHDT and CDR2 FYEKMQ (reference sequence). Trimming took off 0 bases at V and 4 bases at J, with 6 bases between the two ends. The DNA of the CDR3 is TGTGCCAGCAGCTTAGGCAGGGTTAATGAAAAACTGTTTTTT. Its protein product is CASSLGRVNEKLFF.

The chain combines TRBV18 with TRBJ2-6; D is uncertain. V was shortened by 0 bases and J by 1 base, with 4 bases between the two germline ends. This CDR3 is 15 amino acids long. Germline CDR1 reads KGHSH; CDR2 reads LQKENI. CDR3 sequence (DNA): TGTGCCAGCTCACCACCCGGGTCTGGGGCCAACGTCCTGACTTTC. It specifies CASSPPGSGANVLTF.

This clone was detected only a few times. The chain recombines TRBV28 with TRBJ1-1, with D hard to call. This CDR3 contains 15 residues. In germline, CDR1 is MDHEN, CDR2 SYDVKM. Between the trimmed V and J ends, which lost 7 bases and 3 bases, there was a span of 18 bases. The CDR3 reads CASTSQSPDHTEAFF. CDR3 DNA sequence: TGTGCCAGCACTTCCCAATCACCCGATCACACTGAAGCTTTCTTT.

In the case of this clone: The sample contains more than one DNA sequence encoding this CDR3. CDR3: CASSVGLAGYNEQFF. DNA for the CDR3: TGTGCCAGCAGCGTAGGGCTAGCGGGGTACAATGAGCAGTTCTTC. The V and J genes are TRBV9 and TRBJ2-1; 9 bases agree with TRBD2. The ends lost 0 bases at V and 4 bases at J; junction bases unmatched: 2. The CDR3 spans 15 residues. In germline, CDR1 is SGDLS, CDR2 YYNGEE.

V is TRBV6-6 and J is TRBJ1-1, with D possibly matching TRBD1 (6 bases). There are 15 residues in the CDR3. V dropped 2 bases and J dropped 8 bases, with 18 bases sitting between them. Germline CDR1 reads MNHNY; CDR2 reads SVGAGI (reference sequence). The CDR3 nucleotides read TGTGCCAGCAGTTACGGTTCAGGGGTTTCCCCCGAAGCTTTCTTT. Translated, it gives CASSYGSGVSPEAFF.

J is TRBJ2-7 and V is TRBV7-2; D may correspond to TRBD1 or TRBD2 (7 bases each). The CDR3 runs to 15 residues. V lost 2 bases, J lost 0 bases, and 11 bases lay in between. From germline, CDR1 is SGHTA and CDR2 FQGNSA. This CDR3 is CASSLQGGTSYEQYF. As DNA, the CDR3 is TGTGCCAGCAGCTTACAGGGGGGGACCTCCTACGAGCAGTACTTC.

The chain combines TRBV5-6 with TRBJ2-4; D might be TRBD1 (8 bases). The CDR3 contains 15 residues. The germline V gene has CDR1 SGHDT and CDR2 YYEEEE. The germline V and J ends were trimmed by 4 bases and 5 bases, with 16 bases remaining between them. The DNA for the CDR3 is TGTGCCAGCAGCCCCTGGACAGGGAGGGAAAACATTCAGTACTTC. Translated, it gives CASSPWTGRENIQYF.

The CDR3 spells CASRSRATEAFF. The CDR3, as DNA: TGTGCCAGCAGGAGCAGGGCCACTGAAGCTTTCTTT. This chain joins TRBV9 and TRBJ1-1; D possibly corresponds to TRBD1 (5 bases). Germline loops: CDR1 SGDLS, CDR2 YYNGEE. Trimming shortened V by 5 bases and J by 4 bases, and 9 bases separated the two germline ends. The length of the CDR3 is 12 residues.

The J gene is TRBJ1-1, the V gene TRBV29-1; the D gene is possibly TRBD1 (6 bases). The germline CDR1 and CDR2 sequences are SQVTM and ANQGSEA. This CDR3 has 15 amino acids. V was pared by 6 bases and J by 4 bases, with 21 bases between. The CDR3 bases are TGCAGCGTGGGGGGAGGCAGGGGCGTACTCACTGAAGCTTTCTTT. Translation: CSVGGGRGVLTEAFF. Supplemented by reference TRBV29-1 and TRBJ1-1, the full variable domain reads SAVISQKPSRDICQRGTSLTIQCQVDSQVTMMFWYRQQPGQSLTLIATANQGSEATYESGFVIDKFPISRPNLTFSTLTVSNMSPEDSSIYLCSVGGGRGVLTEAFFGQGTRLTVV.